The 19 T cell receptor beta chains below all came from one sample that was sequenced in a study of Tregs in tolerant kidney transplant recipients. Measured with immunoSEQ multiplex PCR; TCRdb has only the in-frame clones, and not every one. The listing records roughly 30,000 clones. The sample was CD8+ T cells from blood, taken before the transplant. The source of these receptors is a human donor who received a combined kidney and bone marrow transplant.

As to this clone: The CDR3 end lies 3 residues beyond the end of the read and is filled in from the germline J gene. The rearrangement links TRBV7-9 to TRBJ1-1, with D uncertain. CDR1 SEHNR and CDR2 FQNEAQ come from the germline V gene (reference sequence). V was shortened by 2 bases and J by 5 bases, with 6 bases between the two germline ends. The CDR3 is made up of 12 amino acids. Partial CDR3 DNA: TGTGCCAGCAGCTTATTAGAGACTGAA. This gives the protein CASSLLETE. The CDR3, in full, reads CASSLLETEAFF.

Partial CDR3 DNA: TGTGCCAGTACCCCTGGGGAGGGGCACCAGCCC. Residues: CASTPGEGHQP. The CDR3 as a whole reads CASTPGEGHQPQHF. The chain recombines TRBV19 with TRBJ1-5; tentatively, D is TRBD1 (5 bases). Read sequence stops 3 residues before the CDR3 end, and the germline J gene provides the missing end. The CDR3 spans 14 residues. Trimming left V 7 bases short and J 7 bases short, with 17 bases between. Germline V gene lookup returns CDR1 LNHDA and CDR2 SQIVND (reference sequence).

Comments on this clone: Germline is not matched at one junction end, which may reflect a read error. The CDR3 is cut off 3 residues early in the read; its end comes from the germline J gene. The chain joins TRBV4-2 to TRBJ2-1; D is possibly TRBD1 (6 bases). Germline V gives CDR1 LGHNA, CDR2 YNFKEQ. CDR3 size: 13 residues. CDR3 in amino acids: CASSRRQGIEQFF. CDR3 bases read: TGCGCCAGCAGCCGACGTCAGGGGATTGAG.

To note about this clone: With the read ending 3 residues before the CDR3 end, the germline J gene is used to fill in that end. This sequence joins TRBV20-1 and TRBJ2-2; the D is unclear. Germline loops: CDR1 DFQATT, CDR2 SNEGSKA (reference sequence). The V gene lost 0 bases and the J gene lost 8 bases, with 4 bases spanning the gap. This CDR3 has 11 amino acids. The CDR3 sequence is CSARDHGELFF. Partial CDR3 DNA: TGCAGTGCTAGAGATCATGGGGAG.

With respect to this clone: The read gets to within 3 residues of the CDR3 end, and the germline J gene fills in the rest. The chain recombines TRBV7-2 with TRBJ2-2; a possible D gene is TRBD2 (6 bases). The CDR3 sequence is 16 residues long. The germline V gene has CDR1 SGHTA and CDR2 FQGNSA. V gave up 0 bases and J gave up 6 bases, with 14 bases separating them. Partial CDR3 DNA: TGTGCCAGCAGCTTAGCGATAGCGGTAGGATCCGGGGAG. As protein: CASSLAIAVGSGE. The whole CDR3 sequence reads CASSLAIAVGSGELFF. Filled out from reference TRBV7-2 and TRBJ2-2, the complete variable domain reads GAGVSQSPSNKVTEKGKDVELRCDPISGHTALYWYRQSLGQGLEFLIYFQGNSAPDKSGLPSDRFSAERTGGSVSTLTIQRTQQEDSAVYLCASSLAIAVGSGELFFGEGSRLTVL.

As for this clone: The read gets to within 3 residues of the CDR3 end, and the germline J gene fills in the rest. The chain employs TRBV19 and TRBJ2-1, with 9 bases identical to TRBD2. The junction had 12 bases not matched to a gene; V was cut back by 3 bases and J by 0 bases. Germline V CDR1 and CDR2: LNHDA, SQIVND (reference sequence). The CDR3 consists of 19 residues. The covered CDR3 bases are TGTGCCAGTAGTATGGGGGGGGGAGCGGGAGGTGGCTCCTACAATGAG. As protein: CASSMGGGAGGGSYNE. The full CDR3 sequence reads CASSMGGGAGGGSYNEQFF.

In the case of this clone: The read finishes 3 residues shy of the CDR3 end, and the germline J gene is used to complete it. V is TRBV5-1 and J is TRBJ2-1, with TRBD2 matching 9 bases. The V and J ends lost 2 bases and 0 bases, in that order; junction bases with no gene match: 12. Germline CDR1 reads SGHRS; CDR2 reads YFSETQ. CDR3 length equals 19 residues. The CDR3 bases that were read are TGCGCCAGCAGCTTCTCGGCTAGCGGGGTAGTTAGCTCCTACAATGAG. This codes for CASSFSASGVVSSYNE. From start to end, the CDR3 is CASSFSASGVVSSYNEQFF.

On this clone itself: From the germline J gene comes the end of the CDR3, since the read stops 3 residues before it. J is TRBJ2-7 and V is TRBV30; D is unclear. The CDR3 runs 12 residues. The V and J ends lost 0 bases and 3 bases respectively, with 6 bases between them. The germline CDR1 and CDR2 sequences are GTSNPN and SVGIG (reference sequence). The CDR3: CAWSVGSYEQYF. The part of the CDR3 DNA that was read is TGTGCCTGGAGTGTGGGCAGCTACGAG.

A note on this clone: Read coverage stops 3 residues before the CDR3 terminus; the germline J gene supplies the remainder. V gene TRBV19 combines with J gene TRBJ2-1; 7 nucleotides match TRBD1. The CDR3 length is 13 residues. Trimming at V came to 5 bases and at J to 5 bases, leaving 3 bases not matched to a gene. Germline CDR1 LNHDA, CDR2 SQIVND (reference sequence). This CDR3 reads CASSPGQHNEQFF. The CDR3 DNA, read in part, is TGTGCCAGTAGTCCGGGACAGCACAATGAG.

A remark on this clone: Read sequence stops 3 residues before the CDR3 end, and the germline J gene provides the missing end. The chain couples TRBV6-1 to TRBJ1-4; maybe TRBD1 (5 bases). CDR3 length: 16 amino acids. CDR1 is MNHNS and CDR2 is SASEGT in the germline V gene. Trimming stripped 3 bases from V and 4 bases from J, with 15 bases between. CDR3 protein: CASSENTWGGNEKLFF. CDR3 bases read: TGTGCCAGCAGTGAGAACACCTGGGGGGGTAATGAAAAA.

Concerning this clone: The CDR3 extends 3 residues past the end of the read, so its final part is completed from the germline J gene. V usage is TRBV29-1 and J usage is TRBJ1-1; D remains unclear. Germline V gene sequence: CDR1 SQVTM, CDR2 ANQGSEA. The CDR3 contains 13 residues. V shed 4 bases and J shed 3 bases, with 12 bases lying between them. The CDR3: CSVVIASYTEAFF. CDR3 DNA, as far as it was read: TGCAGCGTTGTCATAGCGAGCTACACTGAA.

As concerns this clone: The read terminates 3 residues ahead of where the CDR3 ends, so the germline J gene completes it. The chain employs TRBV4-1 and TRBJ2-7; D unclear. The length of the CDR3 is 13 residues. Germline CDR1 reads MGHRA; CDR2 reads YSYEKL. V lost 4 bases and J 2 bases, leaving 9 bases between the germline ends. The CDR3 sequence is CASSPGDAYEQYF. Incomplete CDR3 DNA: TGCGCCAGCAGCCCAGGAGATGCCTACGAG.

For this clone: The read gets to within 3 residues of the CDR3 end, and the germline J gene fills in the rest. This chain links TRBV10-3 with TRBJ2-5, with a possible D match to TRBD1 (7 bases). CDR1 is ENHRY and CDR2 is SYGVKD in the germline V gene. CDR3 length: 16 amino acids. The V gene lost 0 bases and the J gene lost 2 bases, with 13 bases spanning the gap. The sequenced part of the CDR3 DNA is TGTGCCATCAGTGAGTCTGGAGGGGGCCTTCAAGAGACC. The encoded protein is CAISESGGGLQET. The entire CDR3 reads CAISESGGGLQETQYF.

Remarks on this clone: Read sequence stops 3 residues before the CDR3 end, and the germline J gene provides the missing end. The chain has TRBV7-8 and TRBJ1-2, with a possible D match to TRBD1 (5 bases). CDR3 length: 15 amino acids. Germline loops: CDR1 SGHVS, CDR2 FQNEAQ. Trimming left V 3 bases short and J 6 bases short, with 17 bases between. CDR3 loop: CASSFEVGDLDGYTF. Partial CDR3 DNA: TGTGCCAGCAGCTTTGAGGTAGGGGATCTGGATGGC.

As regards this clone: Read sequence stops 3 residues before the CDR3 end, and the germline J gene provides the missing end. The chain joins TRBV19 to TRBJ2-3, with 10 bases that match TRBD2. Germline V CDR1 and CDR2: LNHDA, SQIVND (reference sequence). CDR3 length: 15 residues. V lost 6 bases, J lost 2 bases, and 5 bases stayed unmatched. CDR3 loop: CASRRTSGFTDTQYF. CDR3 DNA (partial): TGTGCCAGTAGACGGACTAGCGGCTTCACAGATACG. The whole variable domain, filled in from reference TRBV19 and TRBJ2-3, reads DGGITQSPKYLFRKEGQNVTLSCEQNLNHDAMYWYRQDPGQGLRLIYYSQIVNDFQKGDIAEGYSVSREKKESFPLTVTSAQKNPTAFYLCASRRTSGFTDTQYFGPGTRLTVL.

Comments on this clone: Read coverage stops 3 residues before the CDR3 terminus; the germline J gene supplies the remainder. The rearrangement uses TRBV12-5 and TRBJ2-3; possibly TRBD2 for D (7 bases). The CDR3 covers 17 residues. V shed 2 bases and J shed 1 base, with 16 bases lying between them. Germline loops: CDR1 LGHNT, CDR2 FRNRAP. The covered CDR3 bases are TGTGCTAGTGGTTTGAAAGGGGGAGGGCCTGGCACAGATACG. Protein sequence: CASGLKGGGPGTDT. The whole CDR3 is CASGLKGGGPGTDTQYF. The whole variable domain, filled in from reference TRBV12-5 and TRBJ2-3, reads DARVTQTPRHKVTEMGQEVTMRCQPILGHNTVFWYRQTMMQGLELLAYFRNRAPLDDSGMPKDRFSAEMPDATLATLKIQPSEPRDSAVYFCASGLKGGGPGTDTQYFGPGTRLTVL.

As to this clone: The read terminates 3 residues ahead of where the CDR3 ends, so the germline J gene completes it. The genes are TRBV30 and TRBJ2-3; a weak D match, TRBD2 (6 bases). The V end lost 3 bases, the J end lost 6 bases, and 13 bases lay between the germline ends. The germline V gene has CDR1 GTSNPN and CDR2 SVGIG (reference sequence). There are 13 residues in the CDR3. CDR3 residues: CAWSSSGLDTQYF. The DNA read from the CDR3 is TGTGCCTGGAGCAGTAGCGGCTTGGATACG.

With regard to this clone: Read coverage stops 3 residues before the CDR3 terminus; the germline J gene supplies the remainder. J is TRBJ2-3 and V is TRBV7-3; D is ambiguous. V was pared by 4 bases and J by 4 bases, with 12 bases between. The CDR3 spans 14 residues. CDR1 and CDR2 (germline): SGHTA, FQGTGA. The DNA read from the CDR3 is TGTGCCAGCAGCTACAGTGGTCCGTCAGATACG. Protein: CASSYSGPSDT. The entire CDR3 protein is CASSYSGPSDTQYF.

Comment on this clone: From the germline J gene comes the end of the CDR3, since the read stops 3 residues before it. This chain connects TRBV7-2 to TRBJ2-1, with 8 nucleotides matching TRBD2. Germline loops: CDR1 SGHTA, CDR2 FQGNSA. Germline trimming cut 4 bases from V and 2 bases from J; bases unmatched to any gene: 4. This CDR3 has 15 amino acids. CDR3 protein: CASSSGLVPYNEQFF. The CDR3 bases that were read are TGTGCCAGCAGCTCGGGACTAGTGCCCTACAATGAG.